This section outlines one T cell receptor (beta chain) sequence together with its context. Its target is unknown. Assay used: immunoSEQ multiplex PCR; TCRdb lists only in-frame clones, some missing. The repertoire holds more than 80,000 clones, with under 95% as singletons. This sample is part of a study of OX40 agonist ivuxolimab in advanced cancers. Whole-study context: Enrolled patients in dose escalation had cancers that were hepatocellular carcinoma, melanoma, renal cell or head and neck cancer. Three partial responders included one hepatocellular carcinoma patient and two cutaneous melanoma patients. General study findings and limits: Dosing at 0.1 to 3.0 mg/kg was accompanied by clonal expansion of CD4+ and CD8+ blood T cells by week 6. In CD8+ T cells, expanded clones were on average more numerous than in CD4+.

The V gene end was trimmed by 1 base and the J gene end by 4 bases; junction bases not matched to a gene: 6. The CDR3 contains 16 residues. Germline V CDR1 and CDR2: LNHDA, SQIVND (reference sequence). This chain uses TRBV19 with TRBJ2-3, with 9 bases aligning to TRBD1. Sequencing was performed on CD4+ or CD8+ T cells sorted from blood, taken in a trial of the OX40 agonist ivuxolimab. This receptor was identified in an adult with an advanced solid tumor such as melanoma, head and neck, liver or kidney cancer. The CDR3 coding sequence is TGTGCCAGTAGTATAGTGGGACAGGGTAGGGCAGATACGCAGTATTTT. Its translation: CASSIVGQGRADTQYF.